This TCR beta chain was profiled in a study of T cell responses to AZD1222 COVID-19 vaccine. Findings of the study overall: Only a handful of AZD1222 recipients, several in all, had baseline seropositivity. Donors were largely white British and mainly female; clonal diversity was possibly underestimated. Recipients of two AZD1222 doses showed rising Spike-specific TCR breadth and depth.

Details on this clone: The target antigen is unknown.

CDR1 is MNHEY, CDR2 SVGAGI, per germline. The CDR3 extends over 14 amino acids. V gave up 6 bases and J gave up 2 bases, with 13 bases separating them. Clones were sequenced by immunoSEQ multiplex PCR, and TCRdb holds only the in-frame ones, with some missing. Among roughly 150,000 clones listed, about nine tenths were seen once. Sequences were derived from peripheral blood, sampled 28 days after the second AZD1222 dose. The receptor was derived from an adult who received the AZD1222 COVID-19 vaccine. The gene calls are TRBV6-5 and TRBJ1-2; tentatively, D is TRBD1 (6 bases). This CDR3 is CASSQDRINYGYTF. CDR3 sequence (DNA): TGTGCCAGCAGCCAAGACAGGATCAACTATGGCTACACCTTC.